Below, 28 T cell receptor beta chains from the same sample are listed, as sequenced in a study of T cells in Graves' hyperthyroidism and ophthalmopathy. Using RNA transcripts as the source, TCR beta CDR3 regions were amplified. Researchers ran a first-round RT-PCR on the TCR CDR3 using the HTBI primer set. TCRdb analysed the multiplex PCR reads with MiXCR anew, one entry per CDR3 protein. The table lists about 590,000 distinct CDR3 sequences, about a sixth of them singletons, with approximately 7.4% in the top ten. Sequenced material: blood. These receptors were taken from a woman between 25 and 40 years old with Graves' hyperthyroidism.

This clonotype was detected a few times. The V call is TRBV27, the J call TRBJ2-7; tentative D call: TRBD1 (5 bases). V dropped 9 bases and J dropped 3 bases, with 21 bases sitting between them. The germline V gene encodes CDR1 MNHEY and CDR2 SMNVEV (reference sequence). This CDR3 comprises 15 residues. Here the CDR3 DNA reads TGTGCCAGTCGGAGTTGGGGCCAGGGAAACTACGAGCAGTACTTC. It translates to CASRSWGQGNYEQYF.

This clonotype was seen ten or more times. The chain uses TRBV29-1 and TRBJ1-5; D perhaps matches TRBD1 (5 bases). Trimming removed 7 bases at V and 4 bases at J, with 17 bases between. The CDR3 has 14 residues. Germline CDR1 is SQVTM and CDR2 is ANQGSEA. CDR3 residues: CSAVVQGENQPQHF. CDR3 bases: TGCAGCGCGGTCGTCCAGGGAGAAAATCAGCCCCAGCATTTT.

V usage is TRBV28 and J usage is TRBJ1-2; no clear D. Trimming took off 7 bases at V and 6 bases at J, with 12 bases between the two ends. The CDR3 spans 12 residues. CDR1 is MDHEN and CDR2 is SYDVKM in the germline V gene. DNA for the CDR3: TGTGCCAGCACCCCCCGACATCATGGCTACACCTTC. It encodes CASTPRHHGYTF.

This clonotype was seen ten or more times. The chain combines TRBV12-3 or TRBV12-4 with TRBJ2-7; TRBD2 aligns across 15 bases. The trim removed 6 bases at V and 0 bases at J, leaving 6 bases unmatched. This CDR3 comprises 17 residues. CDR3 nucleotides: TGTGCCAGCAGCCTGGGACTAGCGGGAGGTTTCTCCTACGAGCAGTACTTC. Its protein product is CASSLGLAGGFSYEQYF.

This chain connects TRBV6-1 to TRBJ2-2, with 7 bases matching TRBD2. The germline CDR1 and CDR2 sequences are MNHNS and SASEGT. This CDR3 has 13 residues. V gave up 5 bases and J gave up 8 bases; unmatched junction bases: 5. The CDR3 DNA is TGTGCCAGCAGTTATACGGGAGGAGGGGAGCTGTTTTTT. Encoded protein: CASSYTGGGELFF.

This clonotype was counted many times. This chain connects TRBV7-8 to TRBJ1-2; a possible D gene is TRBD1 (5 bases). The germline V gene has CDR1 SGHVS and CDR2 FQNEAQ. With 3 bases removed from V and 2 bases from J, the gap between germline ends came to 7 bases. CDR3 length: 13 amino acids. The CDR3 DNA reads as TGTGCCAGCAGCTTCCAGGGAAACTATGGCTACACCTTC. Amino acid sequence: CASSFQGNYGYTF.

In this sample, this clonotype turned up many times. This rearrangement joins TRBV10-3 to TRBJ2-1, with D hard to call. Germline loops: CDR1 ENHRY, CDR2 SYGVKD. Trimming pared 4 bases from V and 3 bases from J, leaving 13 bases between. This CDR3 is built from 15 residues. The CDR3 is CAISVRAQGYNEQFF. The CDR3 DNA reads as TGTGCCATCAGTGTTCGAGCTCAAGGCTACAATGAGCAGTTCTTC.

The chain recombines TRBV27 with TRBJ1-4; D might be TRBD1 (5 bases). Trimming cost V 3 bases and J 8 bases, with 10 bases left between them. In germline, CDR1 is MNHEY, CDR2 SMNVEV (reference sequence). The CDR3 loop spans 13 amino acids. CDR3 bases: TGTGCCAGCAGTTTCGCAGGGCCCGAAAAACTGTTTTTT. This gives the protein CASSFAGPEKLFF.

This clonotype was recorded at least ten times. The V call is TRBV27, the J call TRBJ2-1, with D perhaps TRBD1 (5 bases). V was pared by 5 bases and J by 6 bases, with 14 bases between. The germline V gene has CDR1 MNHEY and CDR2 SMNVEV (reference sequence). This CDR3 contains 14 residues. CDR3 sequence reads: CASSPGASLNEQFF. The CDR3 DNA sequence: TGTGCCAGCAGTCCTGGGGCATCCCTCAATGAGCAGTTCTTC.

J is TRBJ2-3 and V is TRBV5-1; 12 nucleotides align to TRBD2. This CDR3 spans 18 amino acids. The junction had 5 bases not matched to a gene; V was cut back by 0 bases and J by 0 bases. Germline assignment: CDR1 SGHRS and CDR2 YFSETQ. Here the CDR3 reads CASSLETSGRFSTDTQYF. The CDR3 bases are TGCGCCAGCAGCTTGGAGACTAGCGGGAGATTCAGCACAGATACGCAGTATTTT.

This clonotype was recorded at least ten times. CDR3 protein: CASSEALPGRIQETQYF. The CDR3 DNA sequence: TGTGCCAGCAGTGAAGCGCTTCCCGGACGAATCCAAGAGACCCAGTACTTC. This chain connects TRBV2 to TRBJ2-5; unclear D gene. Trimming removed 0 bases from V and 1 base from J, with 15 bases in between. The CDR3 is 17 amino acids. Germline V lookup: CDR1 SNHLY, CDR2 FYNNEI. Full variable domain (remainder filled in from reference TRBV2 and TRBJ2-5): EPEVTQTPSHQVTQMGQEVILRCVPISNHLYFYWYRQILGQKVEFLVSFYNNEISEKSEIFDDQFSVERPDGSNFTLKIRSTKLEDSAMYFCASSEALPGRIQETQYFGPGTRLLVL.

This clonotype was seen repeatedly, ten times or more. CDR3 coding DNA: TGTGCTTTAAAGGGGGGGCAGCCCCAGCATTTT. This gives the protein CALKGGQPQHF. The V call is TRBV30, the J call TRBJ1-5, with D possibly TRBD1 on 6 matching bases. The CDR3 extends over 11 amino acids. CDR1 is GTSNPN, CDR2 SVGIG, per germline (reference sequence).

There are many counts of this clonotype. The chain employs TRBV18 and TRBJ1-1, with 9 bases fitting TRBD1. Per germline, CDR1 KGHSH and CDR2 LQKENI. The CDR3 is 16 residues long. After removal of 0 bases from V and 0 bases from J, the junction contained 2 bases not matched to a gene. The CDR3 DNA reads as TGTGCCAGCTCACCACCGGGGACAGGGCTGAACACTGAAGCTTTCTTT. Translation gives CASSPPGTGLNTEAFF.

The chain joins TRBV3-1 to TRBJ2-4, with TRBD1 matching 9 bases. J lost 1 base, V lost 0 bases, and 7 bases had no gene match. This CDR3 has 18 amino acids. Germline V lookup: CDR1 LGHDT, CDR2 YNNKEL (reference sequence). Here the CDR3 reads CASSQDNRGLWAKNIQYF. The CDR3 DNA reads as TGTGCCAGCAGCCAAGATAACAGGGGGCTTTGGGCCAAAAACATTCAGTACTTC.

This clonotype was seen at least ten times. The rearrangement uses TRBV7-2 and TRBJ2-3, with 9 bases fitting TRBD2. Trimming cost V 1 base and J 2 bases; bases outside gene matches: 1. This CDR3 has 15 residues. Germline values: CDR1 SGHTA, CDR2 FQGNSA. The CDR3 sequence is CASSLGLAATDTQYF. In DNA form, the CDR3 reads TGTGCCAGCAGCTTAGGACTAGCGGCCACAGATACGCAGTATTTT.

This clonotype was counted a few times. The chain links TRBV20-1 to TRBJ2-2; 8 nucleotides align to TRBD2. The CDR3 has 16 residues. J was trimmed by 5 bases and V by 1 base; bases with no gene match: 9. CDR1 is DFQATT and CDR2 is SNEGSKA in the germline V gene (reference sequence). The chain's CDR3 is CSARVLPAGETGELFF. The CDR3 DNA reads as TGCAGTGCTAGAGTCCTCCCAGCGGGAGAGACCGGGGAGCTGTTTTTT.

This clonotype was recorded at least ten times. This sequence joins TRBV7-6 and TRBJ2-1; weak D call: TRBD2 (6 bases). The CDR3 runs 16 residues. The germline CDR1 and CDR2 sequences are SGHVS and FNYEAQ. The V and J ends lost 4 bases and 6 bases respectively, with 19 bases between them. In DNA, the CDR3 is TGTGCCAGCAGCTCCCGAAAGGCGGGATTGGCCAATGAGCAGTTCTTC. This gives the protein CASSSRKAGLANEQFF.

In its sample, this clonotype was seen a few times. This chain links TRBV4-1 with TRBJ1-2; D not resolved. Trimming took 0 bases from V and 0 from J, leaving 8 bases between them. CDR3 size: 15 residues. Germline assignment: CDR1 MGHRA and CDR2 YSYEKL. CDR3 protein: CASSQEAAANYGYTF. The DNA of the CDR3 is TGCGCCAGCAGCCAAGAGGCGGCGGCTAACTATGGCTACACCTTC.

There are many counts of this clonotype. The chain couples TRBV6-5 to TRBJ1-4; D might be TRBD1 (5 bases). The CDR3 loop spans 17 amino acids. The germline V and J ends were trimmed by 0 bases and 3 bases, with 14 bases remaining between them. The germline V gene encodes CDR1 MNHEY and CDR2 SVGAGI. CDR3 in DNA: TGTGCCAGCAGTTACTCAAGACAGCCCGGACCTAATGAAAAACTGTTTTTT. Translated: CASSYSRQPGPNEKLFF.

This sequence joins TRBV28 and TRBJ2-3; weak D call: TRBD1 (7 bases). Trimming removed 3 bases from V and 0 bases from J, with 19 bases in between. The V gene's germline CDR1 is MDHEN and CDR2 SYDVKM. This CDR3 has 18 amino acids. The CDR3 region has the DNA TGTGCCAGCAGTTTTGGGGGGACAGCCCAAGTGAGCACAGATACGCAGTATTTT. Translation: CASSFGGTAQVSTDTQYF. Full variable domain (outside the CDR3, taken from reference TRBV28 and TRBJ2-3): DVKVTQSSRYLVKRTGEKVFLECVQDMDHENMFWYRQDPGLGLRLIYFSYDVKMKEKGDIPEGYSVSREKKERFSLILESASTNQTSMYLCASSFGGTAQVSTDTQYFGPGTRLTVL.

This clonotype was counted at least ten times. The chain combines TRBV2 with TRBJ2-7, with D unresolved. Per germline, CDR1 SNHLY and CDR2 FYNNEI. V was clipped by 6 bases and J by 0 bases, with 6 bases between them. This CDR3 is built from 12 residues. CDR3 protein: CASSRNSYEQYF. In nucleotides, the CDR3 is TGTGCCAGCAGCCGAAACTCCTACGAGCAGTACTTC.

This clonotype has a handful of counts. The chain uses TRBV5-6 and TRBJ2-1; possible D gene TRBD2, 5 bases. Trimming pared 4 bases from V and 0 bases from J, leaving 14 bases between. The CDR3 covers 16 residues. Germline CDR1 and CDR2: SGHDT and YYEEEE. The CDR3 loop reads CASSLYGAASYNEQFF. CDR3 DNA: TGTGCCAGCAGCCTATACGGAGCGGCCTCCTACAATGAGCAGTTCTTC. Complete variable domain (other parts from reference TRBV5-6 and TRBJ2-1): DAGVTQSPTHLIKTRGQQVTLRCSPKSGHDTVSWYQQALGQGPQFIFQYYEEEERQRGNFPDRFSGHQFPNYSSELNVNALLLGDSALYLCASSLYGAASYNEQFFGPGTRLTVL.

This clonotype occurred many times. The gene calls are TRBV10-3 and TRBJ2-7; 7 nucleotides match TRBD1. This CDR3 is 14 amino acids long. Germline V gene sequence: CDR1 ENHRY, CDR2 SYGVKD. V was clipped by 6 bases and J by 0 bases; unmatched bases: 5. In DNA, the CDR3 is TGTGCCATCAGGGGGACAGAGAGCTCCTACGAGCAGTACTTC. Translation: CAIRGTESSYEQYF.

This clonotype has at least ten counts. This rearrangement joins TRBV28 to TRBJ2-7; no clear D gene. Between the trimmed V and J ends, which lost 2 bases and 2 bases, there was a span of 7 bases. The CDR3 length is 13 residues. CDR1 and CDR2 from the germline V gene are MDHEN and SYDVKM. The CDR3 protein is CASSLTAPYEQYF. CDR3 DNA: TGTGCCAGCAGTTTAACAGCTCCCTACGAGCAGTACTTC.

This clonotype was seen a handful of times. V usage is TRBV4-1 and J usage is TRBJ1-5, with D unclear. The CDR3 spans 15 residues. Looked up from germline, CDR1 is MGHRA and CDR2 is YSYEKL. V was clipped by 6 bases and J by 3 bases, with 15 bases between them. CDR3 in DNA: TGCGCCAGCAGTCGTGGCCCGGGCGACAATCAGCCCCAGCATTTT. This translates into CASSRGPGDNQPQHF.

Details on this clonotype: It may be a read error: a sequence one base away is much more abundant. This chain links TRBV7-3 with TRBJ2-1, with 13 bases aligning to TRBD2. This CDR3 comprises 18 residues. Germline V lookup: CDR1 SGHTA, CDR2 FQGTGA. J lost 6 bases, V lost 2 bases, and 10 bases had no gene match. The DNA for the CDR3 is TGTGCCAGCAGCTTAGAACTAGCGGGAGGGCCAGGGGGCAATGAGCAGTTCTTC. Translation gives CASSLELAGGPGGNEQFF.

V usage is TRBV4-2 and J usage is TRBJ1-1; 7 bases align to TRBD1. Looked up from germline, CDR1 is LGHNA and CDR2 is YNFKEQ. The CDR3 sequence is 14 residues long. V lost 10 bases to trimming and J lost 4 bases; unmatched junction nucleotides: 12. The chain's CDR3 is CATSNRGQGTEAFF. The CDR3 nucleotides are TGTGCCACTTCTAACAGGGGCCAGGGCACTGAAGCTTTCTTT.

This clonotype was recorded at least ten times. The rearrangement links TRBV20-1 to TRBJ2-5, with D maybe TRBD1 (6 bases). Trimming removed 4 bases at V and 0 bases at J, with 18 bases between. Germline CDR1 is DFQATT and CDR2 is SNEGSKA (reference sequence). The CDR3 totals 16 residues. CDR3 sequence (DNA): TGCAGTGCTAATTCGTACAGGGACAAGGACCAAGAGACCCAGTACTTC. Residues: CSANSYRDKDQETQYF.